This T cell receptor (beta chain) came from a study of CD8 T cells in ankylosing spondylitis. The study's findings and limits: Seemingly distinctive of ankylosing spondylitis blood was a TCR beta motif formed by eight highly homologous variants. Clones tied to disease were said to be significantly enriched in matched ankylosing spondylitis synovial fluid.

TCRdb used MiXCR to reprocess the 5' RACE reads, holding one entry per CDR3 protein. The sample records under 250,000 distinct CDR3 sequences, 7.3% being singletons. This clonotype has at least ten counts. Its antigen is not known. V was cut by 0 bases and J by 5 bases, with 8 bases left in between. This CDR3 has 13 amino acids. Per the germline V gene, CDR1 is SGHRS and CDR2 is YFSETQ. The chain uses TRBV5-1 and TRBJ1-1; D is unclear. Input material: blood, either unsorted or a sorted T cell fraction (not recorded which). The sequence was collected from a male donor with ankylosing spondylitis. CDR3 in amino acids: CASSLEVGTEAFF. As DNA, the CDR3 is TGCGCCAGCAGCTTGGAGGTCGGGACTGAAGCTTTCTTT.